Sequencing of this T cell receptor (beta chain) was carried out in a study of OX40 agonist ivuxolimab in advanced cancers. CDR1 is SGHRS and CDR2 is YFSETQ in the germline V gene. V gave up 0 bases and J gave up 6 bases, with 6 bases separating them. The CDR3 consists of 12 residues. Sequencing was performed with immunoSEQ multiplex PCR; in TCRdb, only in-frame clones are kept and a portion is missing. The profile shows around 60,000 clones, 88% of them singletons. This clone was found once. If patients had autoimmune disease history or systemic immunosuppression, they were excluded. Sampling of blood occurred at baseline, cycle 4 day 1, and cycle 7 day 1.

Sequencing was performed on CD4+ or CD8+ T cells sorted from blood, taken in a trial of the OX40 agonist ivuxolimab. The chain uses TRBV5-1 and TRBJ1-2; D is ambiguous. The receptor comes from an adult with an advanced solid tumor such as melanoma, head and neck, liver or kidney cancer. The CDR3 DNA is TGCGCCAGCAGCTTGGAGGGCAATGGCTACACCTTC. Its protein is CASSLEGNGYTF.